This passage covers 3 T cell receptor beta chains from one sample sequenced in a study of cytomegalovirus exposure and HLA in healthy donors. It was with 60 Vbeta and 13 Jbeta primers that the PCR ran. Sequencing was performed with immunoSEQ multiplex PCR; in TCRdb, only in-frame clones are kept and a portion is missing. The sample table sets out about 200,000 clones. The specimen was PBMCs. These receptors all stem from a girl aged 2-10 years in good health and CMV-seropositive.

Regarding this clone: The junction shows a germline mismatch at one end, possibly a read error. The V gene is TRBV10-3, the J gene TRBJ1-2; 7 bases fit TRBD1. The germline V gene encodes CDR1 ENHRY and CDR2 SYGVKD. This CDR3 has 15 amino acids. The DNA of the CDR3 is TGTGCCATCAGTGACACAGGGGTAGCTAACTATGGCTATACCTTC. Its protein product is CAISDTGVANYGYTF.

V and J are TRBV19 and TRBJ2-6; TRBD1 agrees at 7 bases. This CDR3 comprises 18 residues. Germline V CDR1 and CDR2: LNHDA, SQIVND (reference sequence). With V trimmed by 5 bases and J by 0 bases, 10 bases remained unmatched. Here the CDR3 DNA reads TGTGCCAGTAGTCCCGGGACAGACTACATCTCTGGGGCCAACGTCCTGACTTTC. This codes for CASSPGTDYISGANVLTF.

Points on this clone: The CDR3 carries no conserved terminal phenylalanine or tryptophan, so it likely arises from a read error. The CDR3 sequence: CASSHGTAYGYTS. In DNA form, the CDR3 reads TGTGCCAGCAGCCACGGGACAGCCTATGGCTACACCTCC. The rearrangement uses TRBV7-9 and TRBJ1-2; TRBD1 matches at 7 bases. V was pared by 5 bases and J by 4 bases, with 4 bases of the junction left unmatched. Germline lookup yields CDR1 SEHNR and CDR2 FQNEAQ (reference sequence). The CDR3 has 13 amino acids.